This TCR beta chain comes out of a study of control samples from healthy donors and cancer patients. Per the germline V gene, CDR1 is SGHTA and CDR2 is FQGNSA. This CDR3 has 12 residues. Between the trimmed V and J ends, which lost 5 bases and 3 bases, there was a span of 6 bases. Some clones are missing from TCRdb's copy, which holds only in-frame ones; the method was immunoSEQ multiplex PCR. The profile shows around 130,000 clones, more than 80% of them singletons. The clonotype originates from a man between 18 and 29 years old in good health. Sequencing input: blood. V gene TRBV7-2 combines with J gene TRBJ2-3; D is unresolved. In nucleotides, the CDR3 is TGTGCCAGCAGCCACTATACAGATACGCAGTATTTT. It is translated as CASSHYTDTQYF.